Below, 32 T cell receptor beta chains from the same sample are listed, as sequenced in a study of blood T cell repertoires in COVID-19. The repertoire was sequenced with immunoSEQ multiplex PCR; TCRdb's copy has only in-frame clones and lacks some. The profile shows roughly 100,000 clones, over 75% of them singletons. Sequenced material: peripheral blood. The receptors were sampled from a woman older than 75 with acute or convalescent COVID-19.

The chain joins TRBV14 to TRBJ2-1, with 11 bases lining up with TRBD2. The CDR3 contains 16 residues. Germline CDR1 is SGHDN and CDR2 is FVKESK. The J segment lost 5 bases and the V segment lost 4 bases, leaving 7 bases of the junction unmatched. CDR3: CASSRMGLAANNEQFF. In nucleotides, the CDR3 is TGTGCCAGCAGCCGGATGGGACTAGCGGCAAACAATGAGCAGTTCTTC.

The J gene is TRBJ2-5, the V gene TRBV7-2; perhaps TRBD2 as D (5 bases). CDR1 SGHTA and CDR2 FQGNSA come from the germline V gene. CDR3 length: 13 residues. V was pared by 4 bases and J by 7 bases, with 13 bases between. CDR3 sequence: CASSSRLEVTQYF. The CDR3 DNA is TGTGCCAGCAGCTCCAGACTGGAGGTGACCCAGTACTTC.

This sequence joins TRBV24-1 and TRBJ1-3; a weak D match, TRBD1 (6 bases). Germline CDR1 reads KGHDR; CDR2 reads SFDVKD. This CDR3 contains 13 residues. Trimming stripped 5 bases from V and 8 bases from J, with 12 bases between. The CDR3 nucleotides are TGTGCCACCAGTGCCGGACAGTTTGACACCATATATTTT. Protein: CATSAGQFDTIYF.

The CDR3 DNA sequence: TGTGCCAGCAGCTCTCCTAGCGGGGGGTTTTGGGATACGCAGTATTTT. Residues: CASSSPSGGFWDTQYF. The chain recombines TRBV7-2 with TRBJ2-3, with TRBD2 matching 11 bases. CDR3 length: 16 residues. CDR1 and CDR2 (germline): SGHTA, FQGNSA. Trimming cost V 4 bases and J 6 bases; bases outside gene matches: 9.

The rearrangement links TRBV7-8 to TRBJ1-4, with TRBD1 matching 9 bases. The germline V gene has CDR1 SGHVS and CDR2 FQNEAQ. This CDR3 is built from 14 residues. Germline trimming cut 8 bases from V and 8 bases from J; bases unmatched to any gene: 9. CDR3 bases: TGTGCCAGCTCTCCGGGACAGGGAAGGGAAAAACTGTTTTTT. Translation: CASSPGQGREKLFF.

V gene TRBV15 combines with J gene TRBJ2-1; D is perhaps TRBD2 (5 bases). The CDR3 has 15 residues. Germline CDR1 reads LNHNV; CDR2 reads YYDKDF (reference sequence). V lost 3 bases and J 0 bases, leaving 9 bases between the germline ends. The CDR3 loop reads CATSRDRGSYNEQFF. The CDR3 DNA sequence: TGTGCCACCAGCAGGGACCGGGGCTCCTACAATGAGCAGTTCTTC.

The chain links TRBV30 to TRBJ1-2; 9 nucleotides match TRBD1. The CDR3 consists of 12 residues. Germline values: CDR1 GTSNPN, CDR2 SVGIG (reference sequence). The ends lost 5 bases at V and 7 bases at J; junction bases unmatched: 5. CDR3 DNA sequence: TGTGCCTGGGCAACAGGGGGCTTTGGCTACACCTTC. This sequence encodes CAWATGGFGYTF.

The chain recombines TRBV3-1 (or the pseudogene TRBV3-2) with TRBJ1-2; D is unresolved. Germline V gene lookup returns CDR1 LGHDT and CDR2 YNNKEL (reference sequence). Trimming stripped 6 bases from V and 4 bases from J, with 12 bases between. This CDR3 region has 13 residues. CDR3 DNA sequence: TGTGCCAGCAGGGCACCCCTCTCCTATGGCTACACCTTC. It specifies CASRAPLSYGYTF.

This clone was recorded only once. The chain combines TRBV30 with TRBJ1-6; no definite D call. CDR1 GTSNPN and CDR2 SVGIG come from the germline V gene (reference sequence). V lost 5 bases and J 9 bases, leaving 14 bases between the germline ends. There are 13 residues in the CDR3. The CDR3 loop is CAWGRVEGSPLHF. CDR3 DNA sequence: TGTGCCTGGGGGAGAGTGGAGGGTTCACCCCTCCACTTT.

A single count supports this clone. The rearrangement joins TRBV15 to TRBJ2-7, with 7 bases that match TRBD2. Trimming at V came to 3 bases and at J to 4 bases, leaving 9 bases not matched to a gene. The germline CDR1 and CDR2 sequences are LNHNV and YYDKDF (reference sequence). The CDR3 length is 15 residues. The CDR3 spells CATSSYGTTKYEQYF. The CDR3 coding sequence is TGTGCCACCAGCAGTTACGGGACTACCAAATACGAGCAGTACTTC.

The genes are TRBV7-6 and TRBJ2-5; D gene uncertain. The length of the CDR3 is 15 residues. CDR1 SGHVS and CDR2 FNYEAQ come from the germline V gene. The germline V and J ends were trimmed by 5 bases and 4 bases, with 17 bases remaining between them. CDR3 sequence reads: CASSRAMASIETQYF. CDR3 DNA sequence: TGTGCCAGCAGCCGTGCTATGGCTAGTATAGAGACCCAGTACTTC. Full variable domain (missing parts from reference TRBV7-6 and TRBJ2-5): GAGVSQSPRYKVTKRGQDVALRCDPISGHVSLYWYRQALGQGPEFLTYFNYEAQQDKSGLPNDRFSAERPEGSISTLTIQRTEQRDSAMYRCASSRAMASIETQYFGPGTRLLVL.

J is TRBJ1-2 and V is TRBV5-4, with 9 bases aligning to TRBD1. This CDR3 contains 16 residues. Unmatched junction bases numbered 13, after V lost 6 bases and J lost 4 bases. Germline V lookup: CDR1 SGHNT, CDR2 YYREEE (reference sequence). The CDR3 loop reads CASTTGGLSLFYGYTF. Written as DNA, the CDR3 is TGTGCCAGCACTACAGGGGGCTTAAGTTTGTTCTATGGCTACACCTTC.

In its sample, this clone was seen once. This chain links TRBV6-6 with TRBJ2-2; 7 nucleotides match TRBD1. The length of the CDR3 is 16 residues. CDR1 is MNHNY, CDR2 SVGAGI, per germline (reference sequence). The V and J ends lost 5 bases and 4 bases, in that order; junction bases with no gene match: 10. The DNA of the CDR3 is TGTGCCAGCAGTACGCATCAGGGGGTTGGCACCGGGGAGCTGTTTTTT. It is translated as CASSTHQGVGTGELFF.

The chain recombines TRBV5-5 with TRBJ2-7, with 9 bases matching TRBD1. CDR1 is SGHKS, CDR2 YYEKEE, per germline (reference sequence). V shed 5 bases and J 6 bases; nucleotides not matched to a gene: 21. The CDR3 contains 18 residues. The chain's CDR3 is CASSKLAVGTGWPSEQYF. CDR3 nucleotide sequence: TGTGCCAGCAGTAAACTCGCCGTGGGGACAGGGTGGCCTTCCGAGCAGTACTTC. Drawing the rest from reference TRBV5-5 and TRBJ2-7, the complete variable domain is DAGVTQSPTHLIKTRGQQVTLRCSPISGHKSVSWYQQVLGQGPQFIFQYYEKEERGRGNFPDRFSARQFPNYSSELNVNALLLGDSALYLCASSKLAVGTGWPSEQYFGPGTRLTVT.

The rearrangement uses TRBV7-2 and TRBJ2-5; 9 nucleotides match TRBD1. In germline, CDR1 is SGHTA, CDR2 FQGNSA. V trimming: 5 bases; J trimming: 5 bases; junction bases outside the gene matches: 9. The CDR3 totals 15 residues. The CDR3 coding sequence is TGTGCCAGCAGCCAAATAGGGGGACAGGGTGAGACCCAGTACTTC. As protein: CASSQIGGQGETQYF. The complete variable domain, with remaining parts taken from reference TRBV7-2 and TRBJ2-5, reads GAGVSQSPSNKVTEKGKDVELRCDPISGHTALYWYRQSLGQGLEFLIYFQGNSAPDKSGLPSDRFSAERTGGSVSTLTIQRTQQEDSAVYLCASSQIGGQGETQYFGPGTRLLVL.

The V call is TRBV28, the J call TRBJ1-5; perhaps TRBD1 as D (6 bases). Trimming took off 8 bases at V and 7 bases at J, with 21 bases between the two ends. Germline CDR1 reads MDHEN; CDR2 reads SYDVKM. The CDR3 is made up of 15 amino acids. The CDR3 protein is CASGVGGNYGQPQHF. The CDR3 coding sequence is TGTGCCAGCGGTGTAGGGGGTAATTACGGACAGCCCCAGCATTTT.

The chain carries TRBV2 and TRBJ1-1, with D unresolved. CDR3 size: 15 residues. Germline V CDR1 and CDR2: SNHLY, FYNNEI. With 3 bases removed from V and 1 base from J, the gap between germline ends came to 12 bases. CDR3 bases: TGTGCCAGCAGTGAGCGTTATACGGGGAACACTGAAGCTTTCTTT. As protein: CASSERYTGNTEAFF.

This clone was counted once. The chain joins TRBV6-5 to TRBJ1-5, with unresolved D. This CDR3 region has 13 residues. Germline values: CDR1 MNHEY, CDR2 SVGAGI. V was clipped by 0 bases and J by 7 bases, with 7 bases between them. The CDR3 DNA follows: TGTGCCAGCAGTTACTCACAGAACCAGCCCCAGCATTTT. Its protein product is CASSYSQNQPQHF.

The chain combines TRBV15 with TRBJ1-1; possibly TRBD1 for D (5 bases). V lost 4 bases and J lost 0, with 18 bases in between. The CDR3 runs 17 residues. Per the germline V gene, CDR1 is LNHNV and CDR2 is YYDKDF (reference sequence). The CDR3 nucleotides are TGTGCCACCAGCACGAGGAGCTGGGGACTCATGAACACTGAAGCTTTCTTT. Protein product: CATSTRSWGLMNTEAFF.

This chain links TRBV28 with TRBJ2-3, with 10 bases lining up with TRBD2. This CDR3 has 15 amino acids. Germline V gene lookup returns CDR1 MDHEN and CDR2 SYDVKM. Trimming took 5 bases from V and 5 from J; bases not matched to a gene: 7. The CDR3 protein is CASSLIAGGGDTQYF. CDR3 DNA sequence: TGTGCCAGCAGTCTGATAGCGGGGGGCGGAGATACGCAGTATTTT. Based on the CDR3 plus reference TRBV28 and TRBJ2-3, the full variable domain is DVKVTQSSRYLVKRTGEKVFLECVQDMDHENMFWYRQDPGLGLRLIYFSYDVKMKEKGDIPEGYSVSREKKERFSLILESASTNQTSMYLCASSLIAGGGDTQYFGPGTRLTVL.

The rearrangement joins TRBV12-3 or TRBV12-4 to TRBJ2-5, with 7 bases fitting TRBD1. The CDR3 is 13 residues long. J gave up 4 bases and V 4 bases, and 3 bases lay outside the gene matches. The CDR3 is CASSSTGLETQYF. CDR3 coding DNA: TGTGCCAGCAGTTCGACAGGGTTAGAGACCCAGTACTTC.

CDR3 nucleotide sequence: TGTGCCAGCAGTTCGGACAGCTCGAACACTGAAGCTTTCTTT. Translated: CASSSDSSNTEAFF. V is TRBV6-5 and J is TRBJ1-1; a possible D gene is TRBD1 (6 bases). V was clipped by 4 bases and J by 1 base, with 10 bases between them. Looked up from germline, CDR1 is MNHEY and CDR2 is SVGAGI. This CDR3 is 14 amino acids long.

This chain joins TRBV5-6 and TRBJ2-7; 11 positions agree with TRBD2. V gave up 4 bases and J gave up 3 bases; unmatched junction bases: 6. Germline V lookup: CDR1 SGHDT, CDR2 YYEEEE. The CDR3 loop spans 15 amino acids. DNA of the CDR3: TGTGCCAGCAGCCTAGGACTAGCGGGTCTCTACGAGCAGTACTTC. This gives the protein CASSLGLAGLYEQYF.

This CDR3 reads CASRPDRVAEAFF. CDR3 bases: TGTGCCAGCAGGCCTGACAGGGTAGCTGAAGCTTTCTTT. The chain carries TRBV27 and TRBJ1-1, with 7 bases matching TRBD1. The germline V gene encodes CDR1 MNHEY and CDR2 SMNVEV (reference sequence). The length of the CDR3 is 13 residues. Trimming took 6 bases from V and 6 from J; bases not matched to a gene: 7.

This chain links TRBV5-6 with TRBJ2-1; TRBD2 aligns across 14 bases. CDR1 is SGHDT and CDR2 is YYEEEE in the germline V gene. The CDR3 runs to 17 residues. J gave up 7 bases and V 0 bases, and 6 bases lay outside the gene matches. CDR3 residues: CASSLGLAGGPRNEQFF. In DNA, the CDR3 is TGTGCCAGCAGCTTGGGACTAGCGGGGGGGCCGCGAAATGAGCAGTTCTTC.

The chain carries TRBV20-1 and TRBJ2-1, with a tentative D call TRBD2 (7 bases). The CDR3 loop spans 16 amino acids. The V gene lost 3 bases and the J gene lost 3 bases, with 18 bases spanning the gap. Germline CDR1 is DFQATT and CDR2 is SNEGSKA (reference sequence). DNA of the CDR3: TGCAGTGCTAGTATGGTCGGGCGGGGGCTCTACAATGAGCAGTTCTTC. Amino acid sequence: CSASMVGRGLYNEQFF.

The chain carries TRBV21-1 and TRBJ2-5; the table's TRBD1 call for D was not verified on the DNA. TRBV21-1 is termed a pseudogene. This CDR3 comprises 17 residues. The CDR3 reads CARLRGAWSAPQETQYF. The CDR3 coding sequence is TGTGCCAGACTCAGGGGCGCCTGGTCGGCCCCCCAAGAGACCCAGTACTTC.

The genes are TRBV2 and TRBJ2-3; D might be TRBD2 (7 bases). Looked up from germline, CDR1 is SNHLY and CDR2 is FYNNEI. The V and J ends lost 5 bases and 2 bases respectively, with 14 bases between them. The CDR3 length is 15 residues. CDR3 in DNA: TGTGCCAGCAGTCCCCGGGGGGCCTACACAGATACGCAGTATTTT. Its translation: CASSPRGAYTDTQYF.

CDR3 nucleotides: TGCGCCAGCAGCTTGGAGGCAGGAGAGCAGTACTTC. The encoded protein is CASSLEAGEQYF. The V call is TRBV5-1, the J call TRBJ2-7, with no clear D. V lost 0 bases and J 7 bases, leaving 8 bases between the germline ends. The CDR3 has 12 residues. Looked up from germline, CDR1 is SGHRS and CDR2 is YFSETQ.

The gene calls are TRBV19 and TRBJ1-2; maybe TRBD1 (6 bases). The V gene lost 6 bases and the J gene lost 4 bases, with 18 bases spanning the gap. CDR3 length equals 15 residues. Looked up from germline, CDR1 is LNHDA and CDR2 is SQIVND (reference sequence). The CDR3 spells CASRPTGNVGYGYTF. The DNA of the CDR3 is TGTGCCAGTAGACCGACAGGAAACGTCGGCTATGGCTACACCTTC.

The count of this clone is one. This chain joins TRBV3-1 (or the pseudogene TRBV3-2) and TRBJ1-4; D not certain. This CDR3 contains 14 residues. The germline gives CDR1 LGHDT, CDR2 YNNKEL (reference sequence). Trimming left V 5 bases short and J 10 bases short, with 17 bases between. The chain's CDR3 is CASSSTRWTTKLFF. CDR3 in DNA: TGTGCCAGCAGCTCGACGAGGTGGACTACAAAACTGTTTTTT.

This chain links TRBV11-2 with TRBJ2-7; possible D gene TRBD1, 6 bases. The CDR3 length is 16 residues. The germline V gene encodes CDR1 SGHAT and CDR2 FQNNGV. V lost 5 bases and J 6 bases, leaving 23 bases between the germline ends. CDR3 protein: CASSTVTQGRSSEQYF. CDR3 DNA sequence: TGTGCCAGCAGCACGGTAACACAGGGCCGTAGCTCCGAGCAGTACTTC.